The rows below give T cell receptor beta chains drawn from one sample of a study of OX40 agonist ivuxolimab in advanced cancers. The repertoire was sequenced with immunoSEQ multiplex PCR; TCRdb's copy has only in-frame clones and lacks some. Of some 90,000 clones listed, 80% to 95% are singletons. Sample: CD4+ or CD8+ T cells sorted from blood, taken in a trial of the OX40 agonist ivuxolimab. The receptor set was obtained from an adult with an advanced solid tumor such as melanoma, head and neck, liver or kidney cancer. CDR3s include the opening cysteine and the closing phenylalanine or tryptophan. D genes are given only for firm matches. Clone size appears in some rows only: once, few, many, or a class for an expanded clone.

v_call	d_call	j_call	clone_size	cdr3_aa	cdr3_nt
TRBV28	TRBD2	TRBJ2-1	.	CASLSSGRENNEQFF	TGTGCCAGTTTGTCTAGCGGGAGGGAAAACAATGAGCAGTTCTTC
TRBV6-1	.	TRBJ2-7	.	CASRLFDEQYF	TGTGCCAGCAGACTTTTTGACGAGCAGTACTTC
TRBV19	TRBD2	TRBJ2-1	.	CASRTTGGRTGEQFF	TGTGCCAGTAGAACTACCGGCGGGAGGACCGGTGAGCAGTTCTTC
TRBV6-1	.	TRBJ1-1	.	CASSERKDLNTEAFF	TGTGCCAGCAGTGAAAGGAAGGACTTGAACACTGAAGCTTTCTTT
TRBV4-2	.	TRBJ2-5	.	CASSQDGQETQYF	TGTGCCAGCAGCCAAGATGGGCAAGAGACCCAGTACTTC
TRBV5-4	.	TRBJ1-1	.	CASSPANTNTEAFF	TGTGCCAGCAGTCCGGCCAACACGAACACTGAAGCTTTCTTT
TRBV9	.	TRBJ2-6	.	CASSVHSGANVLTF	TGTGCCAGCAGCGTCCACTCTGGGGCCAACGTCCTGACTTTC
TRBV5-1	.	TRBJ2-7	few	CASSFGGSGVSYEQYF	TGCGCCAGCAGCTTCGGCGGTAGCGGAGTCTCCTACGAGCAGTACTTC
TRBV10-3	.	TRBJ2-6	.	CAISESIGRESGSGANVLTF	TGTGCCATCAGTGAGTCCATTGGTCGGGAAAGCGGCTCTGGGGCCAACGTCCTGACTTTC
TRBV4-1	.	TRBJ2-2	.	CASSQVLRGNTGELFF	TGCGCCAGCAGCCAAGTTCTCCGCGGGAACACTGGGGAGCTGTTTTTT
TRBV5-1	.	TRBJ1-4	.	CASSLVGVNEKLFF	TGCGCCAGCAGCTTGGTGGGAGTTAATGAAAAACTGTTTTTT
TRBV5-6	.	TRBJ2-7	.	CASSGGLGREQYF	TGTGCCAGCAGCGGTGGACTGGGTCGGGAGCAGTACTTC
TRBV11-3	TRBD2	TRBJ2-1	.	CASSLPPGTSNEQFF	TGTGCCAGCAGCCTCCCACCCGGGACTAGCAATGAGCAGTTCTTC
TRBV11-3	TRBD2	TRBJ2-5	.	CASSRPRLLAGEETQYF	TGTGCCAGCAGCCGACCTAGGTTACTAGCGGGAGAGGAGACCCAGTACTTC
TRBV29-1	TRBD1	TRBJ1-1	.	CSAHERQGEAFF	TGCAGCGCCCATGAGAGACAGGGTGAAGCTTTCTTT
TRBV7-2	.	TRBJ1-4	once	CASSLTGRADEKLFF	TGTGCCAGCAGCCTCACAGGCCGGGCGGATGAAAAACTGTTTTTT
TRBV5-1	.	TRBJ2-6	few	CASSHTLDVLTF	TGCGCCAGCAGCCACACTCTGGACGTCCTGACTTTC
TRBV6-5	.	TRBJ1-2	.	CASKGSNYGYTF	TGTGCCAGCAAGGGATCTAACTATGGCTACACCTTC
TRBV7-8	.	TRBJ2-7	.	CASSLAQGEGEQYF	TGTGCCAGCAGCTTAGCGCAGGGTGAAGGAGAGCAGTACTTC
TRBV10-1	.	TRBJ1-4	.	CASSESIQGKLFF	TGCGCCAGCAGTGAGTCGATCCAAGGGAAACTGTTTTTT
TRBV7-9	.	TRBJ1-4	.	CASSLSTSTNEKLFF	TGTGCCAGCAGCTTAAGCACCTCAACTAATGAAAAACTGTTTTTT
TRBV10-1	.	TRBJ1-1	.	CASTRDGNTEAFF	TGCGCCAGCACAAGAGACGGGAACACTGAAGCTTTCTTT
TRBV28	TRBD2	TRBJ2-5	.	CASRWTSSETQYF	TGTGCCAGCAGATGGACTAGTTCAGAGACCCAGTACTTC
TRBV6-1	.	TRBJ1-2	.	CASSERRIYGYTF	TGTGCCAGCAGTGAAAGACGGATCTATGGCTACACCTTC
TRBV5-4	.	TRBJ2-3	.	CASSKNNDLTDTQYF	TGTGCCAGCAGCAAAAATAACGATCTCACAGATACGCAGTATTTT
TRBV5-1	.	TRBJ2-1	.	CASSHPGTKNNEQFF	TGCGCCAGCAGCCATCCGGGGACAAAAAACAATGAGCAGTTCTTC
TRBV7-8	TRBD1	TRBJ1-5	.	CASSLSGQFLSNQPQHF	TGTGCCAGCAGCCTCTCGGGACAGTTCCTTAGCAATCAGCCCCAGCATTTT
TRBV2	TRBD1	TRBJ2-5	.	CASSGQGTETQYF	TGTGCCAGCAGTGGACAGGGGACAGAGACCCAGTACTTC
TRBV5-1	.	TRBJ2-3	once	CASSLEFRTDTQYF	TGCGCCAGCAGCTTGGAATTCCGCACAGATACGCAGTATTTT
TRBV19	.	TRBJ1-5	once	CASSPGTLTQHF	TGTGCCAGTAGTCCGGGGACCCTAACCCAGCATTTT
TRBV5-1	TRBD1	TRBJ2-5	.	CASSSGSYRGRETQYF	TGCGCCAGCAGCTCGGGTTCATACAGGGGGAGGGAGACCCAGTACTTC
TRBV15	TRBD1	TRBJ2-7	.	CATSRDGGQGSHEQYF	TGTGCCACCAGCAGAGATGGGGGACAGGGGTCCCACGAGCAGTACTTC
TRBV28	.	TRBJ2-7	.	CASSLAGQGRNEQYF	TGTGCCAGCAGTTTGGCGGGGCAGGGGAGGAACGAGCAGTACTTC
TRBV7-2	TRBD2	TRBJ2-2	.	CASGGGTQRGKMFF	TGTGCCAGCGGCGGGGGGACACAGAGGGGAAAGATGTTTTTT
TRBV18	.	TRBJ2-7	.	CASSIQGEGDEQYF	TGTGCCAGCTCAATACAGGGGGAGGGGGACGAGCAGTACTTC
TRBV6-4	.	TRBJ1-2	.	CASRASETNGYTF	TGTGCCAGCAGGGCATCGGAGACTAATGGCTACACCTTC
TRBV4-2	.	TRBJ1-1	.	CASSQQLDSLNTEAFF	TGTGCCAGCAGCCAACAGTTGGACAGCCTGAACACTGAAGCTTTCTTT
TRBV6-1	.	TRBJ1-1	.	CASSEAGTREAFF	TGTGCCAGCAGTGAAGCGGGGACACGCGAAGCTTTCTTT
TRBV6-6	TRBD2	TRBJ2-3	.	CASSYPRTSPTDTQYF	TGTGCCAGCAGTTACCCGAGGACTAGCCCAACAGATACGCAGTATTTT
TRBV5-1	TRBD2	TRBJ2-4	.	CASSLATGTSGLAKNIQYF	TGCGCCAGCAGCTTGGCGACAGGGACTAGCGGGTTAGCCAAAAACATTCAGTACTTC
TRBV27	.	TRBJ1-5	.	CASSLSGQWNQPQHF	TGTGCCAGCAGTTTATCCGGCCAGTGGAATCAGCCCCAGCATTTT
TRBV5-1	.	TRBJ1-1	once	CASSLDGSTEAFF	TGCGCCAGCAGCTTGGACGGTAGCACTGAAGCTTTCTTT
TRBV9	.	TRBJ2-3	.	CASSVEMMRDTQYF	TGTGCCAGCAGCGTAGAAATGATGAGGGATACGCAGTATTTT
TRBV18	.	TRBJ1-5	.	CASSPGGQLNQPQHF	TGTGCCAGCTCACCAGGAGGACAGCTGAATCAGCCCCAGCATTTT
TRBV11-2	TRBD1	TRBJ2-3	once	CASSLGGGQGRTDTQYF	TGTGCCAGCAGCTTAGGAGGAGGACAGGGCCGAACAGATACGCAGTATTTT
TRBV5-1	.	TRBJ2-3	.	CASMTRDTQYF	TGCGCCAGCATGACGAGGGATACGCAGTATTTT
TRBV19	.	TRBJ1-3	.	CASSISGSTSGNTIYF	TGTGCCAGTAGTATCAGCGGCTCCACCTCTGGAAACACCATATATTTT
TRBV28	.	TRBJ2-5	.	CASSYGGWETQYF	TGTGCCAGCAGTTATGGCGGGTGGGAGACCCAGTACTTC